A single sample is the source of the 18 T cell receptor beta chains below, sequenced in a study of blood T cell repertoires in COVID-19. Generated by immunoSEQ multiplex PCR, the TCRdb table keeps only in-frame clones and is missing some. The data hold around 110,000 clones, with around nine tenths observed a single time. Sequenced input: peripheral blood. Receptors were obtained from a man between 40 and 49 years old with acute or convalescent COVID-19.

The V gene is TRBV12-3 or TRBV12-4, the J gene TRBJ1-2; D unresolved. The CDR3 is 13 residues long. Trimming shortened V by 2 bases and J by 7 bases, and 11 bases separated the two germline ends. The CDR3 DNA is TGTGCCAGCAGTTTAAGGCAGGATGGTGGCTACACCTTC. This encodes CASSLRQDGGYTF.

The rearrangement uses TRBV15 and TRBJ2-7; D is uncertain. Trimming pared 4 bases from V and 5 bases from J, leaving 18 bases between. Per germline, CDR1 LNHNV and CDR2 YYDKDF (reference sequence). The CDR3 extends over 15 amino acids. CDR3 protein: CATSILQRARNEQYF. Here the CDR3 DNA reads TGTGCCACCAGCATTTTGCAGCGAGCCCGAAACGAGCAGTACTTC.

The CDR3 is CAWTYRQGHSYEQYF. The CDR3 DNA follows: TGTGCCTGGACCTATAGACAGGGGCACTCCTACGAGCAGTACTTC. This chain joins TRBV30 and TRBJ2-7; TRBD1 aligns across 8 bases. Unmatched junction bases numbered 8, after V lost 4 bases and J lost 0 bases. CDR1 is GTSNPN, CDR2 SVGIG, per germline (reference sequence). CDR3 size: 15 residues.

The chain links TRBV7-6 to TRBJ1-1; weak D call: TRBD1 (5 bases). The germline CDR1 and CDR2 sequences are SGHVS and FNYEAQ. Trimming pared 5 bases from V and 1 base from J, leaving 8 bases between. The CDR3 has 13 amino acids. This CDR3 reads CASSPQENTEAFF. DNA of the CDR3: TGTGCCAGCAGCCCACAGGAGAACACTGAAGCTTTCTTT.

The gene calls are TRBV7-2 and TRBJ2-1; 13 bases are shared with TRBD2. The CDR3 has 15 amino acids. Germline V gene sequence: CDR1 SGHTA, CDR2 FQGNSA. V lost 5 bases, J lost 9 bases, and 7 bases stayed unmatched. CDR3: CASSLGLAGLGEQFF. CDR3 coding DNA: TGTGCCAGCAGCCTGGGACTAGCGGGACTGGGTGAGCAGTTCTTC.

The chain has TRBV18 and TRBJ1-2, with TRBD1 identical over 7 bases. The germline V gene has CDR1 KGHSH and CDR2 LQKENI. V shed 6 bases and J 6 bases; nucleotides not matched to a gene: 10. The CDR3 is made up of 14 amino acids. This chain's CDR3 is CASSHRTGGDGYTF. In DNA form, the CDR3 reads TGTGCCAGCTCCCACCGGACAGGCGGTGATGGCTACACCTTC.

The rearrangement uses TRBV12-5 and TRBJ1-5, with D possibly being TRBD1 (6 bases). The V gene lost 5 bases and the J gene lost 2 bases, with 10 bases spanning the gap. The CDR3 loop spans 14 amino acids. CDR1 and CDR2 (germline): LGHNT, FRNRAP. The CDR3 bases are TGTGCTAGTGGTCAACAGGGTGGCAATCAGCCCCAGCATTTT. Translation gives CASGQQGGNQPQHF.

This clone appeared once. The chain uses TRBV10-3 and TRBJ2-7, with TRBD2 matching 10 bases. Trimming took 7 bases from V and 5 from J; bases not matched to a gene: 5. In germline, CDR1 is ENHRY, CDR2 SYGVKD. The CDR3 is 13 residues long. DNA of the CDR3: TGTGCCATCACTAGCGGGGGAGGGGACGAGCAGTACTTC. Translated: CAITSGGGDEQYF.

With respect to this clone: Other DNA sequences in the same sample also yield this CDR3. The genes are TRBV12-3 or TRBV12-4 and TRBJ1-1; D not resolved. Trimming removed 6 bases from V and 0 bases from J, with 8 bases in between. The CDR3 consists of 13 residues. Written as DNA, the CDR3 is TGTGCCAGCAGCTTAACAGTGAACACTGAAGCTTTCTTT. Protein product: CASSLTVNTEAFF.

This clone was seen just once. The chain has TRBV19 and TRBJ1-2, with 7 bases that match TRBD1. The CDR3 is made up of 15 amino acids. Germline trimming cut 6 bases from V and 7 bases from J; bases unmatched to any gene: 14. Germline V gene lookup returns CDR1 LNHDA and CDR2 SQIVND (reference sequence). The CDR3 region has the DNA TGTGCCAGTAGCAGACCTGAGGGGGCGGTCGGTGGCTACACCTTC. Its translation: CASSRPEGAVGGYTF.

This clone has just one count. The CDR3 reads CASSPGAGSSSYNEQFF. The CDR3 DNA follows: TGTGCCAGCAGCCCAGGAGCGGGTTCCAGCTCCTACAATGAGCAGTTCTTC. The rearrangement uses TRBV11-3 and TRBJ2-1; tentative D call: TRBD2 (6 bases). Trimming shortened V by 5 bases and J by 0 bases, and 17 bases separated the two germline ends. This CDR3 is built from 17 residues. Germline lookup yields CDR1 SGHNT and CDR2 YENEEA.

The chain combines TRBV2 with TRBJ1-6, with D perhaps TRBD1 (5 bases). Trimming stripped 9 bases from V and 0 bases from J, with 12 bases between. In germline, CDR1 is SNHLY, CDR2 FYNNEI. The CDR3 length is 15 residues. CDR3 region: CARTRGSSYNSPLHF. In DNA, the CDR3 is TGTGCCAGGACGCGGGGGAGCTCCTATAATTCACCCCTCCACTTT. The whole variable domain, filled in from reference TRBV2 and TRBJ1-6, reads EPEVTQTPSHQVTQMGQEVILRCVPISNHLYFYWYRQILGQKVEFLVSFYNNEISEKSEIFDDQFSVERPDGSNFTLKIRSTKLEDSAMYFCARTRGSSYNSPLHFGNGTRLTVT.

The chain joins TRBV18 to TRBJ1-5, with 7 bases fitting TRBD1. This CDR3 is built from 14 residues. The germline V gene has CDR1 KGHSH and CDR2 LQKENI. With V trimmed by 3 bases and J by 6 bases, 5 bases remained unmatched. The CDR3 nucleotides read TGTGCCAGCTCACCCGACAGGGTCAGTCAGCCCCAGCATTTT. Residues: CASSPDRVSQPQHF.

The rearrangement uses TRBV27 and TRBJ2-2; TRBD2 is a possible D gene (5 bases). CDR3 length: 12 residues. Trimming left V 3 bases short and J 7 bases short, with 6 bases between. CDR1 is MNHEY and CDR2 is SMNVEV in the germline V gene (reference sequence). The CDR3 protein is CASSFGDGELFF. CDR3 bases: TGTGCCAGCAGTTTCGGGGACGGGGAGCTGTTTTTT.

The V and J genes are TRBV7-9 and TRBJ2-2; 12 nucleotides line up with TRBD1. The CDR3 has 19 amino acids. Germline CDR1 reads SEHNR; CDR2 reads FQNEAQ (reference sequence). Trimming cost V 4 bases and J 3 bases; bases outside gene matches: 12. The CDR3 sequence is CASSSPGTGGWTDTGELFF. CDR3 nucleotides: TGTGCCAGCAGCTCCCCCGGGACAGGGGGCTGGACGGACACCGGGGAGCTGTTTTTT.

The chain has TRBV2 and TRBJ2-5; 7 bases agree with TRBD2. This CDR3 spans 19 amino acids. Trimming took 6 bases from V and 2 from J; bases not matched to a gene: 21. Germline V gives CDR1 SNHLY, CDR2 FYNNEI. The CDR3 is CASRRGASSGGSRQETQYF. The CDR3 coding sequence is TGTGCCAGCAGAAGGGGCGCTTCAAGCGGCGGGAGTAGGCAAGAGACCCAGTACTTC.

This chain uses TRBV6-1 with TRBJ2-5; D is possibly TRBD1 (7 bases). Trimming pared 4 bases from V and 0 bases from J, leaving 18 bases between. Germline CDR1 and CDR2: MNHNS and SASEGT. The CDR3 extends over 17 amino acids. The CDR3 here is CASSARRQGGYQETQYF. The DNA for the CDR3 is TGTGCCAGCAGTGCCCGCCGCCAGGGGGGATACCAAGAGACCCAGTACTTC.

The chain joins TRBV10-1 to TRBJ2-1, with 8 bases aligning to TRBD1. Germline CDR1 and CDR2: WNHNN and SYGVQD (reference sequence). Losses at the gene ends were 11 bases for V and 5 bases for J; bases not matched to a gene: 14. The CDR3 totals 15 residues. DNA for the CDR3: TGCGCCTTTTGTTTCGGGACAGGTGGTCACAATGAGCAGTTCTTC. Protein product: CAFCFGTGGHNEQFF.